This T cell receptor (beta chain) was captured in a study of identical twins. V was cut by 6 bases and J by 4 bases, with 13 bases left in between. The CDR3 has 13 residues. Looked up from germline, CDR1 is SQVTM and CDR2 is ANQGSEA. In its sample, this clonotype was seen a few times. Through template switching, a universal primer site was introduced, and the cDNA contained unique molecular identifiers. TCRdb reprocessed the 5' RACE reads with MiXCR, giving one entry per CDR3 protein. The table shows about 700,000 distinct CDR3 sequences, with approximately 9% occurring only once. A further study also used this sample, focusing on yellow fever vaccine responses in identical twins.

Sequences were obtained from PBMCs. The rearrangement links TRBV29-1 to TRBJ2-1; D possibly corresponds to TRBD1 (6 bases). The TCR comes from a woman aged 18-29 years in good health. Here the CDR3 reads CSVRTVLYNEQFF. The DNA for the CDR3 is TGCAGCGTCCGGACAGTGCTTTACAATGAGCAGTTCTTC.